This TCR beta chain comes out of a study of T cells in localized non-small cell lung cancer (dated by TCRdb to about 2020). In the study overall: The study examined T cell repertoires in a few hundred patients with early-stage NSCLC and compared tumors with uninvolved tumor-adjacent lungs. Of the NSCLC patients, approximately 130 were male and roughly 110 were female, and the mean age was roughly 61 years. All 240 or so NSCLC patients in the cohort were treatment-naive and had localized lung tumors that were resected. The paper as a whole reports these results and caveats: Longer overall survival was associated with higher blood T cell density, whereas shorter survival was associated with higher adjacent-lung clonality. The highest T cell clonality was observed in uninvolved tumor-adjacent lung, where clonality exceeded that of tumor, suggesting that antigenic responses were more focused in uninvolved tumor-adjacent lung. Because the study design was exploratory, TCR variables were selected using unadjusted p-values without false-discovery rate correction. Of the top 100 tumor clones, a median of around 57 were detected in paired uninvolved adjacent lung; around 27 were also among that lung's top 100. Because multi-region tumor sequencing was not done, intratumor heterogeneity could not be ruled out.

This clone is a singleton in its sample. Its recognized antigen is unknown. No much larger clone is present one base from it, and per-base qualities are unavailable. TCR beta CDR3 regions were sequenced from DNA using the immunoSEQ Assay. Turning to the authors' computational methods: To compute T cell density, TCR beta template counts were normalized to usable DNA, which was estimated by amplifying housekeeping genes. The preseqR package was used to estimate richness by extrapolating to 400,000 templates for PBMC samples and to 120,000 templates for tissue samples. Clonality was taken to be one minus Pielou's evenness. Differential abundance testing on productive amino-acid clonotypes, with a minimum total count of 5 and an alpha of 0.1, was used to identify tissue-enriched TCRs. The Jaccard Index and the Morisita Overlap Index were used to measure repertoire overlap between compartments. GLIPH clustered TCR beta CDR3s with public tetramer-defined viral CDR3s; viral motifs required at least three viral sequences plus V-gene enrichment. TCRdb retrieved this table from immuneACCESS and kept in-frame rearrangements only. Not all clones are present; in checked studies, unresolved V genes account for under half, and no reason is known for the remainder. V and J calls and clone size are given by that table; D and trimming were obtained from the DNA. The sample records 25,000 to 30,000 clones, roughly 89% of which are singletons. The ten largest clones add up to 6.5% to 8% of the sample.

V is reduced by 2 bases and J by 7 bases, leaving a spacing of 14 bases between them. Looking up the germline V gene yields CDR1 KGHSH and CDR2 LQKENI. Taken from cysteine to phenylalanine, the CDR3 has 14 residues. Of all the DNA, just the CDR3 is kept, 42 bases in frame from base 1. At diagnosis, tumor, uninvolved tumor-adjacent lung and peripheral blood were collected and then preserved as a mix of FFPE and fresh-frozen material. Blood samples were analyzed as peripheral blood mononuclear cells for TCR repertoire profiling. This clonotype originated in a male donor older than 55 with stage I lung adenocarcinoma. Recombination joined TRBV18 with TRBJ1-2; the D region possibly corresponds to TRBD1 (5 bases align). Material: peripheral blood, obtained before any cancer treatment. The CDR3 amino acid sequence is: CASSPSVGVTGYTF. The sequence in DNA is TGTGCCAGCTCACCATCTGTGGGGGTGACTGGCTACACCTTC.